Listed below are T cell receptor beta chains from one sample, sequenced in a study of cytomegalovirus exposure and HLA in healthy donors. Profiling relied on immunoSEQ multiplex PCR, and the TCRdb table lists in-frame clones only, not all of them. The data show 90,000 to 100,000 clones, 65% to 85% seen once. Sequenced input: PBMCs. Receptors originate from a man aged 50 or older in good health and CMV-seronegative. Each CDR3 is given with its conserved first and last residue. D genes are given only for firm matches. Only part of the rows carry a size: once, few, many, or a class if the clone is expanded.

TRBD2 TRBJ2-5 - TRBV5-6 TGTGCCAGCTCAAGGAGTAGCGGGGGCCAAGAGACCCAGTACTTC CASSRSSGGQETQYF
TRBD1 TRBJ2-3 - TRBV6-5 TGTGCCAGCAGTTACGGGCAGGGGGAGGATACGCAGTATTTT CASSYGQGEDTQYF
- TRBJ2-7 - TRBV28 TGTGCCAGCAGTTTGGCTGGTTACGAGCAGTACTTC CASSLAGYEQYF
TRBD1 TRBJ2-7 - TRBV7-7 TGTGCTAGCAGCTTGGGGGCAGGGGGTTCCTACGAGCAGTACTTC CASSLGAGGSYEQYF
TRBD1 TRBJ1-2 once TRBV10-3 TGTGCCATCAGTGGGACAGACAGGGGACCTGGCTACACCTTC CAISGTDRGPGYTF
TRBD1 TRBJ1-2 - TRBV5-1 TGCGCCAGCAGCTTGGCTGCCGACAGGGGTTTCGATGGCTACACCTTC CASSLAADRGFDGYTF
- TRBJ1-2 - TRBV28 TGTGCCAGTTCAGTCTCTTTCTATGGCTACACCTTC CASSVSFYGYTF
TRBD1 TRBJ2-7 - TRBV6-1 TGTGCCAGCAGGGGACCGGGACAGGGGAACGAGCAGTACTTC CASRGPGQGNEQYF
TRBD2 TRBJ2-3 - TRBV10-3 TGTGCCACCGAGTCGGGGACTAGCGGGAATACAGATACGCAGTATTTT CATESGTSGNTDTQYF
- TRBJ1-1 medium-sized TRBV21-1 TGTGCCAGCAGCAGGTGGGACAGGGGTAGGAACACTGAAGCTTTCTTT CASSRWDRGRNTEAFF
TRBD2 TRBJ2-5 - TRBV27 TGTGCCAGCAGACGGACTAGCGGGATTCAGACCCAGTACTTC CASRRTSGIQTQYF
- TRBJ1-5 few TRBV18 TGTGCCAGCTCACCACCAGGGGGACAAATCAATCAGCCCCAGCATTTT CASSPPGGQINQPQHF
TRBD2 TRBJ2-1 - TRBV7-3 TGTGCCAGCAGCTCCGGGACTAGCGCCCTCAATGAGCAGTTCTTC CASSSGTSALNEQFF
- TRBJ2-7 - TRBV4-2 TGTGCCAGCAGCCAAGAACTGGCTAGGAGGGAGCAGTACTTC CASSQELARREQYF
- TRBJ2-7 - TRBV28 TGTGCCAGCAGTTGGGCAGCTCTTGCCTACGAGCAGTACTTC CASSWAALAYEQYF
TRBD2 TRBJ2-2 - TRBV7-6 TGTGCCAGCAGCTTAGCCGGGGGACTAGCGGGAGCCTACACCGGGGAGCTGTTTTTT CASSLAGGLAGAYTGELFF
- TRBJ1-1 - TRBV7-2 TGTGCCAGCAGCTTAGTGGGTGGGGGGGGCTACACTGAAGCTTTCTTT CASSLVGGGGYTEAFF
- TRBJ2-3 few TRBV7-8 TGTGCCAGCAGCTTAGGAATAGAGACGCAGTATTTT CASSLGIETQYF
TRBD2 TRBJ2-2 - TRBV19 TGTGTCAGTAGGGGACTAGCGGAAAACACCGGGGAGCTGTTTTTT CVSRGLAENTGELFF
TRBD1 TRBJ2-5 - TRBV6-1 TGTGCCAGCAGTGAGACAGGGAGTAGGTACTTC CASSETGSRYF
- TRBJ2-3 - TRBV4-2 TGTGCCAGCAGCCAAGATGCGATACCAGGAACAGATACGCAGTATTTT CASSQDAIPGTDTQYF
- TRBJ1-2 - TRBV27 TGTGCCAGCAGTTTAGGTGGGGGCGCTTCGGGCTATGGCTACACCTTC CASSLGGGASGYGYTF
- TRBJ1-4 - TRBV7-9 TGTGCCAGCAGCTTAACGGGGAAGAGTTATGAAAAACTGTTTTTT CASSLTGKSYEKLFF
TRBD1 TRBJ2-2 once TRBV19 TGTGCCAGTAGTATAGTACAGGGGGACACCGGGGAGCTGTTTTTT CASSIVQGDTGELFF
- TRBJ2-7 - TRBV29-1 TGCAGCGTAGCAGAGGAGTTCGCCTACGAGCAGTACTTC CSVAEEFAYEQYF
TRBD2 TRBJ2-1 - TRBV28 TGTGCCAGCAGTTTTATTGGGGGCGGGAGGGGATCTTACAATGAGCAGTTCTTC CASSFIGGGRGSYNEQFF
- TRBJ2-7 few TRBV4-2 TGTGCCAGCAGCCAAGGAGCGGGCAGCTACGAGCAGTACTTC CASSQGAGSYEQYF
- TRBJ2-1 - TRBV19 TGTGCCAGTACTTCCAGCTCCTACAATGAGCAGTTCTTC CASTSSSYNEQFF
TRBD1 TRBJ1-1 - TRBV20-1 TGCAGTGCTAGCAACAGGGGTGAAGCTTTCTTT CSASNRGEAFF
TRBD2 TRBJ2-3 - TRBV16 TGTGCCAGCAGCCGACCGGGTCAAGGGAGGGCCGAAGATACGCAGTATTTT CASSRPGQGRAEDTQYF
TRBD1 TRBJ2-3 - TRBV19 TGTGCCAGTACCGACAGGGGCTCTAGCACAGATACGCAGTATTTT CASTDRGSSTDTQYF